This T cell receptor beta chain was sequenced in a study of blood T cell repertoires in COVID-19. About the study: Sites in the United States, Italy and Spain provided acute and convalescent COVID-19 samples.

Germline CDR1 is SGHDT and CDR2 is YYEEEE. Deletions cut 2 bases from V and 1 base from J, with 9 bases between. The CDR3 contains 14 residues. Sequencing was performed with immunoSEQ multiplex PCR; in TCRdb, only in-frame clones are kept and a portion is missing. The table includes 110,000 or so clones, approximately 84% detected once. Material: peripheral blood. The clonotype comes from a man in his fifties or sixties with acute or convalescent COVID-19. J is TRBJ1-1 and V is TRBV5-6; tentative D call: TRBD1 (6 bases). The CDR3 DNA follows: TGTGCCAGCAGCTTCTGGACAGCGAACACTGAAGCTTTCTTT. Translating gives CASSFWTANTEAFF.